Listed below are T cell receptor beta chains from one sample, sequenced in a study of T cell responses to AZD1222 COVID-19 vaccine. Sequencing used immunoSEQ multiplex PCR; TCRdb keeps in-frame clones, though not all of them. The data contain some 170,000 clones, about 90% of them singletons. The starting material was peripheral blood, obtained 28 days after the second dose of the MenACWY control vaccine. These receptor sequences come from an adult who received the MenACWY meningococcal vaccine as a control. Both conserved end residues are trimmed from each CDR3.

j_call: TRBJ1-2
cdr3_length: 11
v_call: TRBV29-1
cdr3_aa: SVESREVYGYT

j_call: TRBJ1-2
cdr3_length: 11
v_call: TRBV6-5
cdr3_aa: ASQEQGSYGYT

j_call: TRBJ1-2
cdr3_length: 9
v_call: TRBV28
cdr3_aa: ASSRDYGYT

j_call: TRBJ2-2
cdr3_length: 11
v_call: TRBV7-9
cdr3_aa: ASSSQDTGELF

j_call: TRBJ2-5
cdr3_length: 11
v_call: TRBV20-1
cdr3_aa: SASTGWGETQY

j_call: TRBJ1-1
cdr3_length: 9
v_call: TRBV29-1
cdr3_aa: SVDRGQEAF

j_call: TRBJ2-1
cdr3_length: 9
v_call: TRBV14
cdr3_aa: ASSHGITQF

j_call: TRBJ2-1
cdr3_length: 12
v_call: TRBV6-5
cdr3_aa: ASSYSSRKNEQF

j_call: TRBJ2-7
cdr3_length: 10
v_call: TRBV6-5
cdr3_aa: ASSRGANEQY

j_call: TRBJ1-4
cdr3_length: 12
v_call: TRBV24-1
cdr3_aa: ATSDAGLGEKLF

j_call: TRBJ2-5
cdr3_length: 11
v_call: TRBV6-5
cdr3_aa: ASRLFWQETQY

j_call: TRBJ1-6
cdr3_length: 12
v_call: TRBV28
cdr3_aa: ASRLSSYNSPLH

j_call: TRBJ2-6
cdr3_length: 14
v_call: TRBV7-9
cdr3_aa: ASSWGRGSGANVLT

j_call: TRBJ2-2
cdr3_length: 12
v_call: TRBV3-1/TRBV3-2
cdr3_aa: ASSQGGNTGELF

j_call: TRBJ1-4
cdr3_length: 12
v_call: TRBV5-1
cdr3_aa: ASSPREGAEKLF

j_call: TRBJ2-1
cdr3_length: 12
v_call: TRBV6-1
cdr3_aa: ASSEVRIYNEQF

j_call: TRBJ1-5
cdr3_length: 19
v_call: TRBV3-1/TRBV3-2
cdr3_aa: ASSHSQPLEQAPYSNQPQH

j_call: TRBJ1-1
cdr3_length: 9
v_call: TRBV6-5
cdr3_aa: ASTVNTEAF

j_call: TRBJ1-6
cdr3_length: 12
v_call: TRBV9
cdr3_aa: ASSVNWGDSPLH

j_call: TRBJ1-1
cdr3_length: 10
v_call: TRBV7-9
cdr3_aa: ASSLEQGEAF

j_call: TRBJ1-6
cdr3_length: 11
v_call: TRBV19
cdr3_aa: ASNGGSNSPLH

j_call: TRBJ2-3
cdr3_length: 16
v_call: TRBV5-8
cdr3_aa: ASSSLLYGDQGGDTQY

j_call: TRBJ2-7
cdr3_length: 13
v_call: TRBV19
cdr3_aa: ASSRGREWVYEQY

j_call: TRBJ2-1
cdr3_length: 12
v_call: TRBV19
cdr3_aa: ASLDRGNMNEQF

j_call: TRBJ2-3
cdr3_length: 13
v_call: TRBV5-1
cdr3_aa: ASSGLAGAIDTQY

j_call: TRBJ1-5
cdr3_length: 12
v_call: TRBV5-1
cdr3_aa: ASSLMGDNQPQH

j_call: TRBJ2-1
cdr3_length: 14
v_call: TRBV9
cdr3_aa: ASSVGGLAGGNEQF

j_call: TRBJ2-3
cdr3_length: 13
v_call: TRBV19
cdr3_aa: ASSIGGRGTDTQY

j_call: TRBJ1-2
cdr3_length: 11
v_call: TRBV9
cdr3_aa: ASSVTENYGYT

j_call: TRBJ2-1
cdr3_length: 13
v_call: TRBV5-1
cdr3_aa: ASSLTSGRNNEQF

j_call: TRBJ2-5
cdr3_length: 12
v_call: TRBV24-1
cdr3_aa: ATSPGLIQETQY

j_call: TRBJ1-2
cdr3_length: 13
v_call: TRBV7-9
cdr3_aa: ASSARGLGNYGYT

j_call: TRBJ1-6
cdr3_length: 14
v_call: TRBV7-9
cdr3_aa: ASSLGRSSYNSPLH

j_call: TRBJ2-5
cdr3_length: 11
v_call: TRBV6-5
cdr3_aa: ASSYAYQETQY

j_call: TRBJ1-2
cdr3_length: 13
v_call: TRBV6-2/TRBV6-3
cdr3_aa: ASSQRRQANYGYT

j_call: TRBJ1-6
cdr3_length: 11
v_call: TRBV7-3
cdr3_aa: ASSLSPNSPLH

j_call: TRBJ1-2
cdr3_length: 11
v_call: TRBV6-5
cdr3_aa: ASSSRQSSGYT

j_call: TRBJ2-7
cdr3_length: 12
v_call: TRBV4-3
cdr3_aa: ASSQGVGPYEQY

j_call: TRBJ1-2
cdr3_length: 14
v_call: TRBV9
cdr3_aa: ASSVNGRAPNYGYT

j_call: TRBJ2-7
cdr3_length: 14
v_call: TRBV11-2
cdr3_aa: ASSLVGGRSSYEQY

j_call: TRBJ1-3
cdr3_length: 12
v_call: TRBV9
cdr3_aa: ASSVDTSGNTIY

j_call: TRBJ1-1
cdr3_length: 8
v_call: TRBV29-1
cdr3_aa: SVRGDEAF

j_call: TRBJ1-2
cdr3_length: 12
v_call: TRBV3-1/TRBV3-2
cdr3_aa: ASSQTALDYGYT

j_call: TRBJ1-3
cdr3_length: 13
v_call: TRBV4-3
cdr3_aa: ASSPGQQAGNTIY

j_call: TRBJ2-7
cdr3_length: 10
v_call: TRBV7-2
cdr3_aa: ASSPSGYEQY

j_call: TRBJ1-2
cdr3_length: 12
v_call: TRBV4-2
cdr3_aa: ASSPGQGVSGYT